This TCR beta chain comes out of a study of T-cell reconstitution after alpha-beta-depleted transplantation in children. The CDR3 sequence is 15 residues long. V dropped 1 base and J dropped 0 bases, with 7 bases sitting between them. Germline V lookup: CDR1 MGHRA, CDR2 YSYEKL. Points from the study as a whole: Surviving recipient T cells and thymic progenitors accounted for the high day-60 TCRbeta diversity observed in some patients.

Of note for this clonotype: The antigen is not known.

As it was prepared, the TCRbeta library received unique molecular identifiers. MiXCR, run by TCRdb on the PCR reads, gives a single entry per CDR3 protein. Of just over 950,000 distinct CDR3 sequences in the sample, under 30% were seen once. The chain carries TRBV4-1 and TRBJ1-5; unclear D gene. The sequence came from a boy in the first two years of life who had a stem cell transplant for SCID, so the T cells may come from the graft donor. The material was PBMCs, mostly from graft donor cells, obtained 360 days after TCRalphabeta/CD19-depleted stem cell transplant. CDR3 nucleotides: TGCGCCAGCAGCCAAGGCATTTATAGCAATCAGCCCCAGCATTTT. Translation gives CASSQGIYSNQPQHF.